This TCR beta chain was identified in a study of cytomegalovirus exposure and HLA in healthy donors. Study findings and constraints: Confirmation in vitro established that a few CMV-associated chains were specific for CMV antigens. Cytomegalovirus association was listed for approximately 160 TCR beta chains. The classifier reportedly diagnosed cytomegalovirus status with high specificity and sensitivity.

The table came from immunoSEQ multiplex PCR; TCRdb's copy has only in-frame clones and leaves some out. The sample consists of some 210,000 clones, around 78% of them appearing once. On this clone itself: Its antigen is undetermined.

The germline V gene encodes CDR1 MNHNY and CDR2 SVGAGI (reference sequence). The CDR3 length is 16 residues. With 0 bases removed from V and 8 bases from J, the gap between germline ends came to 16 bases. This sequence originates from a woman aged 18-30 years in good health and CMV-seronegative. This sequence joins TRBV6-6 and TRBJ2-2, with D hard to call. The sample consisted of PBMCs. The CDR3: CASSYSRRTFEGELFF. The CDR3 bases are TGTGCCAGCAGTTACTCGCGGCGGACGTTTGAAGGGGAGCTGTTTTTT.